A selection of T cell receptor beta chains follows, all from one sample in a study of blood T cell repertoires in COVID-19. Assay used: immunoSEQ multiplex PCR; TCRdb lists only in-frame clones, some missing. Of over 200,000 clones in the sample, around 82% were seen once. Material: peripheral blood. All receptors derive from a woman aged 40 to 55 with acute or convalescent COVID-19. The CDR3 runs from the conserved cysteine through the conserved F or W. Fields, in order: CDR3 DNA, CDR3 protein, D gene, clone size, V gene, J gene. D genes are given only for firm matches. Not every row has a clone size; where given, it reads once, few, many or a size class.

CDR3 DNA: TGTGCCACCAGTGAAGGGGGCCGTGGGGCCAACGTCCTGACTTTC
CDR3 protein: CATSEGGRGANVLTF
D gene: TRBD1
clone size: once
V gene: TRBV24-1
J gene: TRBJ2-6

CDR3 DNA: TGCGCCAGCAGCTCGGTGGCAGGCAACACAAACCGGGAGCTGTTTTTT
CDR3 protein: CASSSVAGNTNRELFF
D gene: -
clone size: -
V gene: TRBV5-1
J gene: TRBJ2-2

CDR3 DNA: TGTGCCAGCAGCCATCAAAACAATGAGCAGTTCTTC
CDR3 protein: CASSHQNNEQFF
D gene: -
clone size: -
V gene: TRBV3-1/TRBV3-2
J gene: TRBJ2-1

CDR3 DNA: TGTGCCAGCACCTTCAGTGTGGATCAGCCCCAGCATTTT
CDR3 protein: CASTFSVDQPQHF
D gene: -
clone size: -
V gene: TRBV2
J gene: TRBJ1-5

CDR3 DNA: TGTGCCTGGAGTCCACTCGGGTTATTCGAGCAGTACTTC
CDR3 protein: CAWSPLGLFEQYF
D gene: -
clone size: once
V gene: TRBV30
J gene: TRBJ2-7

CDR3 DNA: TGTGCCAGCTCACGTTCCGGGACAGGGCTCTACGAGCAGTACTTC
CDR3 protein: CASSRSGTGLYEQYF
D gene: TRBD1
clone size: -
V gene: TRBV18
J gene: TRBJ2-7

CDR3 DNA: TGTGCCAGCAGCGTAGCGGGGTTGGCTGAAGCTTTCTTT
CDR3 protein: CASSVAGLAEAFF
D gene: -
clone size: -
V gene: TRBV9
J gene: TRBJ1-1

CDR3 DNA: TGCAGTGCTAGTGGTCCGCAGGGTAACACCGGGGAGCTGTTTTTT
CDR3 protein: CSASGPQGNTGELFF
D gene: -
clone size: -
V gene: TRBV20-1
J gene: TRBJ2-2

CDR3 DNA: TGTGCCAGCAGTTTAGGCCGACAGGGCCTCCGGTTTAGCACAGATACGCAGTATTTT
CDR3 protein: CASSLGRQGLRFSTDTQYF
D gene: TRBD1
clone size: -
V gene: TRBV27
J gene: TRBJ2-3

CDR3 DNA: TGTGCCAGCAGCTTAGGGGGACAGGGAGGTAAAGATTTT
CDR3 protein: CASSLGGQGGKDF
D gene: TRBD1
clone size: -
V gene: TRBV7-2
J gene: TRBJ1-3

CDR3 DNA: TGTGCCTGCGGACATTCCTACGAGCAGTACTTC
CDR3 protein: CACGHSYEQYF
D gene: -
clone size: -
V gene: TRBV30
J gene: TRBJ2-7

CDR3 DNA: TGTGCCAGCAGCCAAGGGAGCGGGAGTAGGAATGAGCAGTTCTTC
CDR3 protein: CASSQGSGSRNEQFF
D gene: TRBD2
clone size: many
V gene: TRBV3-1/TRBV3-2
J gene: TRBJ2-1

CDR3 DNA: TGCGCCAGCAGTGAGCCGGGACACCGGAACACTGAAGCTTTCTTT
CDR3 protein: CASSEPGHRNTEAFF
D gene: -
clone size: -
V gene: TRBV10-1
J gene: TRBJ1-1

CDR3 DNA: TGTGCCAGCAGCTTGTCGACAGGGGGCAGAGGGGAGCTGTTTTTT
CDR3 protein: CASSLSTGGRGELFF
D gene: TRBD1
clone size: -
V gene: TRBV5-6
J gene: TRBJ2-2

CDR3 DNA: TGTGCCAGCAGCACAGGTGTACAGGGTAATTCACCCCTCCACTTT
CDR3 protein: CASSTGVQGNSPLHF
D gene: -
clone size: -
V gene: TRBV11-2
J gene: TRBJ1-6

CDR3 DNA: TGTGCCAGCAGCCAAGGCCGGGGTCAGCCCCAGCATTTT
CDR3 protein: CASSQGRGQPQHF
D gene: -
clone size: -
V gene: TRBV3-1/TRBV3-2
J gene: TRBJ1-5

CDR3 DNA: TGTGCCAGCAGTTACCTCGGACAGGGAGGGGGAAACACCATATATTTT
CDR3 protein: CASSYLGQGGGNTIYF
D gene: TRBD1
clone size: -
V gene: TRBV6-5
J gene: TRBJ1-3

CDR3 DNA: TGTGCCAGCAGCAAAGACTCCTCTTGCGGATCTTCGCGGGCCAACGTCCTGACTTTC
CDR3 protein: CASSKDSSCGSSRANVLTF
D gene: -
clone size: -
V gene: TRBV21-1
J gene: TRBJ2-6

CDR3 DNA: TGCAGCGTTGAAGAGGTGCGGGGACTAATCTATGGCTACACCTTC
CDR3 protein: CSVEEVRGLIYGYTF
D gene: -
clone size: -
V gene: TRBV29-1
J gene: TRBJ1-2

CDR3 DNA: TGTGCCAGCAGCACAAGCGGGACGGGGGGGAATGAGCAGTTCTTC
CDR3 protein: CASSTSGTGGNEQFF
D gene: TRBD2
clone size: -
V gene: TRBV7-2
J gene: TRBJ2-1

CDR3 DNA: TGTGCCAGCAGCAAAGGCCTAGCGGGAGTACTAACGCCTTCCTCCTACAATGAGCAGTTCTTC
CDR3 protein: CASSKGLAGVLTPSSYNEQFF
D gene: -
clone size: -
V gene: TRBV21-1
J gene: TRBJ2-1

CDR3 DNA: TGTGCCACCAGTGGGGCGGGGAGGGAAAGGGATACGCAGTATTTT
CDR3 protein: CATSGAGRERDTQYF
D gene: TRBD2
clone size: few
V gene: TRBV24-1
J gene: TRBJ2-3

CDR3 DNA: TGTGCCAGCTCACCTTCCAGTGTACAGGGTGTTCTCTACGAGCAGTACTTC
CDR3 protein: CASSPSSVQGVLYEQYF
D gene: -
clone size: few
V gene: TRBV18
J gene: TRBJ2-7

CDR3 DNA: TGTGCCAGCAGCCAAGGTCTGCGGAGCTCCTACAATGAGCAGTTCTTC
CDR3 protein: CASSQGLRSSYNEQFF
D gene: -
clone size: -
V gene: TRBV3-1/TRBV3-2
J gene: TRBJ2-1

CDR3 DNA: TGCGCCAGCAGCCCACGACAGGTGGCCTATAATTCACCCCTCCACTTT
CDR3 protein: CASSPRQVAYNSPLHF
D gene: -
clone size: -
V gene: TRBV4-3
J gene: TRBJ1-6

CDR3 DNA: TGTGCCAGCAGCCTAATTCCGGTAGCGGGGGGCAATGAGCAGTTCTTC
CDR3 protein: CASSLIPVAGGNEQFF
D gene: TRBD2
clone size: -
V gene: TRBV7-9
J gene: TRBJ2-1

CDR3 DNA: TGTGCCAGTAGCCCAGGGGCGTCCAGGGGCAATCAGCCCCAGCATTTT
CDR3 protein: CASSPGASRGNQPQHF
D gene: -
clone size: -
V gene: TRBV19
J gene: TRBJ1-5

CDR3 DNA: TGTGCCAGCAGTCTTCCGGGACTCGCCTACGAGCAGTACTTC
CDR3 protein: CASSLPGLAYEQYF
D gene: -
clone size: -
V gene: TRBV11-2
J gene: TRBJ2-7

CDR3 DNA: TGTGCCAGCAGCCCTGGACTAGCGGGGCTCACAGATACGCAGTATTTT
CDR3 protein: CASSPGLAGLTDTQYF
D gene: TRBD2
clone size: -
V gene: TRBV5-6
J gene: TRBJ2-3

CDR3 DNA: TGTGCCAGCAGTCCCCACTACAGGGGTGCCTACGAGCAGTACTTC
CDR3 protein: CASSPHYRGAYEQYF
D gene: TRBD1
clone size: -
V gene: TRBV11-2
J gene: TRBJ2-7

CDR3 DNA: TGTGCCAGCAGAAGGGACAGGGAGGTCACTGAAGCTTTCTTT
CDR3 protein: CASRRDREVTEAFF
D gene: TRBD1
clone size: -
V gene: TRBV6-5
J gene: TRBJ1-1

CDR3 DNA: TGTGCCAGCAGTGTCCGGGACACCACAATCTATGGCTACACCTTC
CDR3 protein: CASSVRDTTIYGYTF
D gene: -
clone size: -
V gene: TRBV6-2/TRBV6-3
J gene: TRBJ1-2

CDR3 DNA: TGTGCCAGTAGTACGCGAAGGACAGGGGTGTGGGGCAATCAGCCCCAGCATTTT
CDR3 protein: CASSTRRTGVWGNQPQHF
D gene: TRBD1
clone size: once
V gene: TRBV19
J gene: TRBJ1-5

CDR3 DNA: TGTGCCAGCAGCACGAGGACAGGGCGGGACACTGAAGCTTTCTTT
CDR3 protein: CASSTRTGRDTEAFF
D gene: TRBD1
clone size: -
V gene: TRBV7-2
J gene: TRBJ1-1

CDR3 DNA: TGTGCCAGCAGTTACTCCTCCGGGGGGGGTTGGGAGCAGTACTTC
CDR3 protein: CASSYSSGGGWEQYF
D gene: TRBD2
clone size: -
V gene: TRBV6-5
J gene: TRBJ2-7

CDR3 DNA: TGCGCCAGCAGTGGCGTAGCGGGAATGACTTCGAACACCGGGGAGCTGTTTTTT
CDR3 protein: CASSGVAGMTSNTGELFF
D gene: TRBD2
clone size: -
V gene: TRBV10-2
J gene: TRBJ2-2

CDR3 DNA: TGTGCCAGTAGTTTGCCGGGACTAGCAAGGTCCGGGGAGCTGTTTTTT
CDR3 protein: CASSLPGLARSGELFF
D gene: TRBD2
clone size: -
V gene: TRBV19
J gene: TRBJ2-2